The next 9 T cell receptor beta chains were all read from a single sample in a study of blood T cell repertoires in COVID-19. Clones were read by immunoSEQ multiplex PCR, and TCRdb kept only the in-frame ones, dropping some. Of 430,000 or so clones in the sample, 88% were seen once. Sequenced sample: PBMCs or T cells enriched from blood (not recorded which). The receptors shown here come from a woman between 40 and 50 years old who had recovered from COVID-19.

V usage is TRBV7-2 and J usage is TRBJ1-4; the D gene is possibly TRBD1 (5 bases). The CDR3 sequence is 15 residues long. Deletions cut 1 base from V and 8 bases from J, with 14 bases between. Germline-derived CDR1 and CDR2 are SGHTA and FQGNSA. CDR3: CASSLGRVWEEKLFF. CDR3 nucleotides: TGTGCCAGCAGCTTAGGCAGGGTTTGGGAAGAAAAACTGTTTTTT.

The CDR3 DNA reads TGTGCCAGCAGTTTAGCGGACAGGGAATACTACGAGCAGTACTTC. Protein: CASSLADREYYEQYF. The chain is built from TRBV6-5 and TRBJ2-7; 8 bases line up with TRBD1. V was pared by 4 bases and J by 3 bases, with 8 bases of the junction left unmatched. The CDR3 totals 15 residues. Germline values: CDR1 MNHEY, CDR2 SVGAGI.

The chain links TRBV19 to TRBJ1-5, with D perhaps matching TRBD1 (5 bases). Germline CDR1 reads LNHDA; CDR2 reads SQIVND (reference sequence). This CDR3 is built from 15 residues. Trimming pared 3 bases from V and 2 bases from J, leaving 11 bases between. CDR3 loop: CASSMARGGNQPQHF. CDR3 DNA: TGTGCCAGTAGTATGGCTAGGGGTGGCAATCAGCCCCAGCATTTT.

V is TRBV6-2 or TRBV6-3 and J is TRBJ2-1; TRBD1 is a possible D gene (6 bases). Germline assignment: CDR1 MNHEY and CDR2 SVGEGT. The CDR3 is 15 residues long. V gave up 2 bases and J gave up 2 bases, with 10 bases separating them. CDR3 bases: TGTGCCAGCAGTTACAGGGACACTGCCTACAATGAGCAGTTCTTC. This encodes CASSYRDTAYNEQFF.

V and J are TRBV3-1 (or the pseudogene TRBV3-2) and TRBJ1-4; no clear D. The CDR3 is 18 residues long. The V end lost 0 bases, the J end lost 2 bases, and 16 bases lay between the germline ends. CDR1 is LGHDT, CDR2 YNNKEL, per germline (reference sequence). CDR3 loop: CASSQERGNRGTNEKLFF. CDR3 nucleotide sequence: TGTGCCAGCAGCCAAGAACGCGGAAACCGCGGGACTAATGAAAAACTGTTTTTT.

This chain joins TRBV7-6 and TRBJ2-1, with 8 bases matching TRBD1. V gave up 4 bases and J gave up 3 bases; unmatched junction bases: 5. Germline-derived CDR1 and CDR2 are SGHVS and FNYEAQ. This CDR3 spans 15 amino acids. The DNA of the CDR3 is TGTGCCAGCAGCTCGAGACAGGGGATCTACAATGAGCAGTTCTTC. Protein sequence: CASSSRQGIYNEQFF.

This clone was found a few times. This rearrangement joins TRBV2 to TRBJ2-7, with 14 positions matching TRBD2. Germline loops: CDR1 SNHLY, CDR2 FYNNEI. The length of the CDR3 is 18 residues. The ends lost 5 bases at V and 1 base at J; junction bases unmatched: 10. DNA for the CDR3: TGTGCCAGCAGTCTCAGACTAGCGGGAGGGCCATTTTCCTACGAGCAGTACTTC. It encodes CASSLRLAGGPFSYEQYF.

The chain carries TRBV18 and TRBJ1-3, with unresolved D. The V and J ends lost 0 bases and 2 bases respectively, with 8 bases between them. Germline-derived CDR1 and CDR2 are KGHSH and LQKENI. This CDR3 spans 15 amino acids. In DNA form, the CDR3 reads TGTGCCAGCTCACCACCGGCGGCAGCTGGAAACACCATATATTTT. It translates to CASSPPAAAGNTIYF.

This clone is a singleton in its sample. The chain joins TRBV6-5 to TRBJ1-6; D remains unclear. The length of the CDR3 is 13 residues. Trimming pared 5 bases from V and 12 bases from J, leaving 14 bases between. Germline-derived CDR1 and CDR2 are MNHEY and SVGAGI. CDR3 DNA: TGTGCCAGCAGTCAAACGATCCGGGGACCCCTCCACTTT. It translates to CASSQTIRGPLHF.